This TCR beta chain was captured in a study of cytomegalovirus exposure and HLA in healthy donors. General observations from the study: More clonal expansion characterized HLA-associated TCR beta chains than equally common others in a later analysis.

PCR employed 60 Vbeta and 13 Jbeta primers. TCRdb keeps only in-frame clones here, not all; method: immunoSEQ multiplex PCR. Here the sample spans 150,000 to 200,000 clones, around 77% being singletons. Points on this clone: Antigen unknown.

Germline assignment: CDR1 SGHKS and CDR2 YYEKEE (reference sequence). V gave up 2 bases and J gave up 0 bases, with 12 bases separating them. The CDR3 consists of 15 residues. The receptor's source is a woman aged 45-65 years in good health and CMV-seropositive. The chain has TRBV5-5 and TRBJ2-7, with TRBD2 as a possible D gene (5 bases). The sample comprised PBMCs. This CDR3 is CASSFARGSSYEQYF. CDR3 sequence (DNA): TGTGCCAGCAGCTTCGCCCGGGGAAGCTCCTACGAGCAGTACTTC.